A selection of T cell receptor beta chains follows, all from one sample in a study of T cells in Graves' hyperthyroidism and ophthalmopathy. TCRdb passed the multiplex PCR reads through MiXCR, listing each CDR3 protein once. The table lists hundreds of thousands of distinct CDR3 sequences, 38% of them singletons. Sequencing was carried out using blood. These receptors all stem from a man between 18 and 29 years old with Graves' hyperthyroidism. The CDR3 runs from the conserved cysteine through the conserved F or W. The D gene is left open where the match is weak. Part of the rows lack a size; the others show once, few, many or a class for expanded clones.

V	J	D	size	DNA	CDR3
TRBV6-5	TRBJ2-2	.	few	TGTGCCAGCGTGGGAGCGAACACCGGGGAGCTGTTTTTT	CASVGANTGELFF
TRBV10-3	TRBJ1-4	TRBD1	many	TGTGCCATCAGGGAGGACAGGGGAGATGAAAAACTGTTTTTT	CAIREDRGDEKLFF
TRBV12-3/TRBV12-4	TRBJ2-5	TRBD2	.	TGTGCCAGCAGCCCGACTAGCGGGTCCCCCGGGGAGACCCAGTACTTC	CASSPTSGSPGETQYF
TRBV29-1	TRBJ1-2	.	.	TGCAGCGTTGCAAGGGGAGGGTTGAACTATGGCTACACCTTC	CSVARGGLNYGYTF
TRBV4-1	TRBJ1-1	.	.	TGCGCCAGCAGCCCAGGACAGTACCCTATGAACACTGAAGCTTTCTTT	CASSPGQYPMNTEAFF
TRBV20-1	TRBJ2-7	TRBD2	many	TGCAGTGCAATCGGGCTAGCGGAGGGCGAGCAGTACTTC	CSAIGLAEGEQYF
TRBV25-1	TRBJ1-6	.	few	TGTGCCAGCAGCCAAGACTCCAGGGACGATTCACCCCTCCACTTT	CASSQDSRDDSPLHF
TRBV5-1	TRBJ2-5	.	.	TGCGCCAGCAGCTCGGGGATCGGGCCACGGGAGACCCAGTACTTC	CASSSGIGPRETQYF
TRBV3-1	TRBJ2-7	.	.	TGTGCCAGCACATCGAGGGGGGGGGCAGGGGACGAGCAGTACTTC	CASTSRGGAGDEQYF
TRBV6-5	TRBJ2-5	.	few	TGTGCCAGCAGTCCCGGCCCCGTCGAGACCCAGTACTTC	CASSPGPVETQYF
TRBV12-3/TRBV12-4	TRBJ2-7	.	few	TGTGCCAGCAGCCTTGGACAGTCAAAGTACTTC	CASSLGQSKYF
TRBV12-3/TRBV12-4	TRBJ1-1	.	many	TGTGCCAGCAGCTTCGGCACGAACACTGAAGCTTTCTTT	CASSFGTNTEAFF
TRBV9	TRBJ1-4	.	many	TGTGCCAGCAGCGTAGCTACGGGGGAAGGAGAAAAACTGTTTTTT	CASSVATGEGEKLFF
TRBV11-3	TRBJ2-5	.	once	TGTGCCAGCAGTTACACCGGGGGCCACCAAGAGACCCAGTACTTC	CASSYTGGHQETQYF
TRBV29-1	TRBJ2-5	.	many	TGCAGCGTTAACCAAGAGACCCAGTACTTC	CSVNQETQYF
TRBV10-3	TRBJ1-1	.	.	TGTGCCATCGGCAGCTTCGAGGCGGGGGGAAGGGTCACTGAAGCTTTCTTT	CAIGSFEAGGRVTEAFF
TRBV24-1	TRBJ2-7	TRBD1	.	TGTGCCACCAGCTCACAGGGGGCCTACGAGCAGTACTTC	CATSSQGAYEQYF
TRBV11-2	TRBJ2-7	TRBD1	few	TGTGCCAGCAGCTCCCAGGGACAGCCGTACGAGCAGTACTTC	CASSSQGQPYEQYF
TRBV2	TRBJ2-7	TRBD1	many	TGTGCCAGCATCCAGGACAGGGGGCAGGAGCAGTACTTC	CASIQDRGQEQYF
TRBV7-2	TRBJ2-5	TRBD2	few	TGTGCCAGCAGCTGGGGGGGACTAGCGGGAGGGGAGACCCAGTACTTC	CASSWGGLAGGETQYF
TRBV29-1	TRBJ1-1	.	many	TGCAGCGTTGAAGAAGGGAGCGGCACTGAAGCTTTCTTT	CSVEEGSGTEAFF
TRBV19	TRBJ1-1	.	.	TGTGCCAGTAGTATTACGGTAACTAAAAGGGCTGAAGCTTTCTTT	CASSITVTKRAEAFF
TRBV7-6	TRBJ1-4	.	many	TGTGCCAGCAGCTTAAATCCCGCTGGGGGGGAAAAACTGTTTTTT	CASSLNPAGGEKLFF
TRBV24-1	TRBJ1-5	.	many	TGTGCCACCAGTGATTTACTCGGGGCGTTCAATCAGCCCCAGCATTTT	CATSDLLGAFNQPQHF
TRBV15	TRBJ1-2	.	.	TGTGCCACCAGCCCAGTCGGGCGCGGTTATGGCTACACCTTC	CATSPVGRGYGYTF
TRBV29-1	TRBJ2-5	.	.	TGCAGCGTTGGCCGAAGACCAGTCAGGCAAGAGACCCAGTACTTC	CSVGRRPVRQETQYF
TRBV7-2	TRBJ2-7	TRBD2	few	TGTGCCAGCAGCTCTAGCGGGGGGAGGTACGAGCAGTACTTC	CASSSSGGRYEQYF
TRBV12-3/TRBV12-4	TRBJ1-5	.	few	TGTGCCAGCAGCCAGGGTTTCCCAAGCTCACCCCAGCATTTT	CASSQGFPSSPQHF
TRBV19	TRBJ1-5	TRBD1	.	TGTGCCAGTGCGACAGGGGAAGTACAGCCCCAGCATTTT	CASATGEVQPQHF
TRBV2	TRBJ1-1	.	few	TGTGCCAGCAGCGGGACTTACACTGAAGCTTTCTTT	CASSGTYTEAFF
TRBV6-5	TRBJ1-5	.	few	TGTGCCAGCAGTGTGGACATATTCAATCAGCCCCAGCATTTT	CASSVDIFNQPQHF
TRBV10-3	TRBJ1-1	.	.	TGTGCCAGCAGTCCTCCCGAGAGCAGCTCCATGAACACTGAAGCTTTCTTT	CASSPPESSSMNTEAFF
TRBV20-1	TRBJ1-3	.	.	TGCAGTGCTCAGAAGCATCGGGGGCCAGGAAACACCATATATTTT	CSAQKHRGPGNTIYF
TRBV10-3	TRBJ2-5	.	many	TGTGCCACCAGAGGACCGGCAGAGACCCAGTACTTC	CATRGPAETQYF
TRBV10-3	TRBJ1-6	.	.	TGTGCCATCAGTGCGATAGAAGGAGGCAATTCACCCCTCCACTTT	CAISAIEGGNSPLHF
TRBV7-8	TRBJ2-6	TRBD1	many	TGTGCCAGCAGCCGGCTAGGGACAGGAGAGAGCTCTGGGGCCAACGTCCTGACTTTC	CASSRLGTGESSGANVLTF
TRBV14	TRBJ2-7	.	few	TGTGCCAGCAGCCCAAAGAGCCCCTACGAGCAGTACTTC	CASSPKSPYEQYF
TRBV29-1	TRBJ1-3	TRBD1	.	TGCAGCTGGGACAGGGGGCCCGGAAACACCATATATTTT	CSWDRGPGNTIYF
TRBV5-5	TRBJ1-2	.	.	TGTGCCAGCAGCTTGCCGGACCAAAACTATGGCTACACCTTC	CASSLPDQNYGYTF
TRBV7-9	TRBJ1-6	.	.	TGTGCCAGCAGCTTAGTGACGGGGGCAGACTCACCCCTCCACTTT	CASSLVTGADSPLHF
TRBV19	TRBJ1-1	.	many	TGTGCCACCTGGCCCGGGGGCGGCACTGAAGCTTTCTTT	CATWPGGGTEAFF
TRBV12-3/TRBV12-4	TRBJ2-5	.	few	TGTGCCAGCAGTAGACAGGTCATACAAGAGACCCAGTACTTC	CASSRQVIQETQYF
TRBV5-1	TRBJ2-5	.	.	TGCGCCAGCAGCTTACAGGCAGAGACCCAGTACTTC	CASSLQAETQYF
TRBV25-1	TRBJ2-7	.	.	TGTGCCAGCAGTTTTAGTCATGTCTACGAGCAGTACTTC	CASSFSHVYEQYF
TRBV12-3/TRBV12-4	TRBJ1-2	.	many	TGTGCCAGCACCCCAGGGCCCACCTTC	CASTPGPTF
TRBV27	TRBJ2-2	TRBD1	.	TGTGCCAGCAGTTTAGAGGGGGCGGCCCCCGGGGAGCTGTTTTTT	CASSLEGAAPGELFF
TRBV19	TRBJ2-2	.	.	TGTGCCAGTAGCGACTACACCGGGGAGCTGTTTTTT	CASSDYTGELFF
TRBV29-1	TRBJ1-1	.	.	TGCAGCTCCCCAGGGGCGCCGAACACTGAAGCTTTCTTT	CSSPGAPNTEAFF
TRBV19	TRBJ2-7	.	many	TGTGCCAGTAGTGGTTGGTCGAGCTCCTACGAGCAGTACTTC	CASSGWSSSYEQYF
TRBV7-9	TRBJ2-7	.	.	TGTGCCAGCACCTCCACCGTTCAGCGGGGGACAGATACGCAGTACTTC	CASTSTVQRGTDTQYF
TRBV25-1	TRBJ2-5	.	many	TGTGCCAGCAGTGAATATGGGGAAGAGACCCAGTACTTC	CASSEYGEETQYF